The clone carrying this TCR beta chain occurred a few times. The antigen is not known. TCRdb recomputed calls from the reads with MiXCR, one row per CDR3 protein. Of hundreds of thousands of distinct CDR3 sequences listed, 24% are singletons. This entry comes from a study of T cell repertoires in cytomegalovirus infection. Study information: Indications of both CMV infection and matching HLA type were provided by public TCR beta signatures. Study-level points and caveats: Dominating the ex vivo response were TCR beta clonotypes that were CMV-specific and HLA-C-restricted.

With 0 bases removed from V and 0 bases from J, the gap between germline ends came to 21 bases. The CDR3 has 21 residues. Per the germline V gene, CDR1 is MNHEY and CDR2 is SVGEGT. The rearrangement uses TRBV6-2 or TRBV6-3 and TRBJ1-6; D gene unclear. The sequenced sample consisted of CD8+ T cells from PBMCs. The source of this sequence is a human donor in good health (CMV status not recorded). Some clones in this sample may be carry-over from other donors' samples. CDR3 sequence: CASSYSNRSQRPSSYNSPLHF. For the CDR3, the DNA is TGTGCCAGCAGTTACTCGAATCGGAGTCAGCGACCGAGCTCCTATAATTCACCCCTCCACTTT.